The 9 T cell receptor beta chains listed next were all sequenced from one sample in a study of CD8 T cells in ankylosing spondylitis. Each CDR3 protein is one row after TCRdb ran MiXCR on the 5' RACE reads. In the table there are 250,000 to 350,000 distinct CDR3 sequences, roughly 20% of which are singletons. Sequenced input: blood, either unsorted or a sorted T cell fraction (not recorded which). The origin of the receptors is a female donor with ankylosing spondylitis or in good health (not recorded which).

This rearrangement joins TRBV7-9 to TRBJ1-6; D not resolved. The germline V gene has CDR1 SEHNR and CDR2 FQNEAQ (reference sequence). V lost 5 bases and J 9 bases, leaving 11 bases between the germline ends. CDR3 size: 13 residues. The DNA for the CDR3 is TGTGCCAGCAGCGACCTCGTGGGTTCACCCCTCCACTTT. It yields the protein CASSDLVGSPLHF.

The table lists this clonotype with many counts. The chain combines TRBV20-1 with TRBJ1-2; D not resolved. Germline V gene sequence: CDR1 DFQATT, CDR2 SNEGSKA (reference sequence). The CDR3 has 11 amino acids. This chain's CDR3 is CIGVSGYGYTF. The CDR3 nucleotides read TGCATTGGGGTATCCGGCTATGGCTACACCTTC.

The genes are TRBV19 and TRBJ1-5; a possible D gene is TRBD1 (5 bases). V lost 8 bases to trimming and J lost 3 bases, with 11 bases between them. Germline CDR1 and CDR2: LNHDA and SQIVND (reference sequence). The CDR3 is made up of 13 amino acids. The DNA of the CDR3 is TGTGCCAGTGGCCAGGGTTACAATCAGCCCCAGCATTTT. As protein: CASGQGYNQPQHF. The full variable domain, completed using reference TRBV19 and TRBJ1-5, is DGGITQSPKYLFRKEGQNVTLSCEQNLNHDAMYWYRQDPGQGLRLIYYSQIVNDFQKGDIAEGYSVSREKKESFPLTVTSAQKNPTAFYLCASGQGYNQPQHFGDGTRLSIL.

The chain couples TRBV18 to TRBJ2-1, with 12 positions matching TRBD2. The CDR3 covers 16 residues. Germline V lookup: CDR1 KGHSH, CDR2 LQKENI. Trimming at V came to 5 bases and at J to 9 bases, leaving 11 bases not matched to a gene. The CDR3 DNA is TGTGCCAGCTCATCGGGACTAGCGGGCCCCAGCGGTGAGCAGTTCTTC. This encodes CASSSGLAGPSGEQFF.

This clonotype was picked up a small number of times. The chain has TRBV30 and TRBJ1-2, with D tentatively TRBD1 (5 bases). The V gene lost 8 bases and the J gene lost 6 bases, with 13 bases spanning the gap. The CDR3 has 11 amino acids. Germline loops: CDR1 GTSNPN, CDR2 SVGIG (reference sequence). DNA for the CDR3: TGTGCCGGTTACAGGCAGGATGGCTACACCTTC. Residues: CAGYRQDGYTF. Variable domain in full (rest from reference TRBV30 and TRBJ1-2): SQTIHQWPATLVQPVGSPLSLECTVEGTSNPNLYWYRQAAGRGLQLLFYSVGIGQISSEVPQNLSASRPQDRQFILSSKKLLLSDSGFYLCAGYRQDGYTFGSGTRLTVV.

The V gene is TRBV6-2 or TRBV6-3, the J gene TRBJ2-5; no clear D gene. Per germline, CDR1 MNHEY and CDR2 SVGEGT. Deletions cut 5 bases from V and 5 bases from J, with 9 bases between. This CDR3 has 12 amino acids. The DNA of the CDR3 is TGTGCCAGCAGTAACCGAGTGGAGACCCAGTACTTC. It is translated as CASSNRVETQYF.

This chain joins TRBV12-3 or TRBV12-4 and TRBJ2-7; TRBD2 matches at 9 bases. V lost 8 bases and J lost 4; bases outside the gene matches: 9. The CDR3 consists of 14 residues. DNA of the CDR3: TGTGCCAGCCGCCTTAGCGGGAGTAAGTACGAGCAGTACTTC. Its translation: CASRLSGSKYEQYF.

The sample holds a few counts of this clonotype. This chain joins TRBV2 and TRBJ2-3; TRBD2 matches at 7 bases. CDR1 and CDR2 (germline): SNHLY, FYNNEI. This CDR3 region has 16 residues. V shed 6 bases, J shed 1 base, and the junction held 10 bases outside the gene matches. CDR3 protein: CASRPLAGAGTDTQYF. The CDR3 coding sequence is TGTGCCAGCAGGCCCCTCGCGGGAGCGGGCACAGATACGCAGTATTTT. The entire variable domain, with the rest obtained from reference TRBV2 and TRBJ2-3, is as follows: EPEVTQTPSHQVTQMGQEVILRCVPISNHLYFYWYRQILGQKVEFLVSFYNNEISEKSEIFDDQFSVERPDGSNFTLKIRSTKLEDSAMYFCASRPLAGAGTDTQYFGPGTRLTVL.

This clonotype was counted ten times or more. The CDR3 bases are TGTGCCAGCACCCTGCGTAGGGGAAGTGGGGCCAACGTCCTGACTTTC. It yields the protein CASTLRRGSGANVLTF. The genes are TRBV12-3 or TRBV12-4 and TRBJ2-6; tentatively, D is TRBD1 (5 bases). Between the trimmed V and J ends, which lost 7 bases and 3 bases, there was a span of 16 bases. The CDR3 runs to 16 residues.